Described below is a single T cell receptor beta chain sequence and its context. From the RT-PCR reads, TCRdb called clonotypes with MiXCR, one entry per CDR3 protein. The table records roughly 250,000 distinct CDR3 sequences, roughly an eighth of them present only once. This sample is drawn from a study of patients and donors after allogeneic stem cell transplantation. From germline, CDR1 is SEHNR and CDR2 FQNEAQ (reference sequence). This CDR3 is 13 amino acids long. Trimming removed 8 bases from V and 6 bases from J; junction bases left unmatched: 3. This clonotype was sampled from a human donor who was either an allogeneic HSCT recipient or a stem cell or donor lymphocyte infusion donor (not recorded which). It is not recorded whose cells these are; they may come from a transplant donor. The V gene is TRBV7-9, the J gene TRBJ1-6, with TRBD1 matching over 8 bases. The sequenced material came from blood, either unsorted or a sorted T cell fraction (not recorded which). This CDR3 reads CASADRGNSPLHF. The CDR3 DNA reads as TGTGCCAGCGCTGACAGGGGTAATTCACCCCTCCACTTT.